Sequencing of this T cell receptor beta chain was carried out in a study of response to subunit inactivated influenza vaccine. One entry per CDR3 protein results from TCRdb running MiXCR on the RT-PCR reads. The data hold 250,000 to 350,000 distinct CDR3 sequences, with approximately 20% observed a single time. In germline, CDR1 is LGHNA, CDR2 YSLEER. The CDR3 sequence is 16 residues long. V lost 4 bases and J lost 4, with 19 bases in between. The sample holds many counts of this clonotype. The TCR comes from a man between 50 and 69 years old who received an inactivated influenza vaccine. The source material was PBMCs from blood, sampled 21 months after vaccination. This chain links TRBV4-3 with TRBJ1-2; maybe TRBD1 (6 bases). The CDR3 region is CASSPDQTGELYGYTF. CDR3 DNA: TGCGCCAGCAGCCCAGACCAGACAGGAGAACTCTATGGCTACACCTTC.